Presented here are 2 T cell receptor beta chains from one specimen sequenced in a study of OX40 agonist ivuxolimab in advanced cancers. Clones were read by immunoSEQ multiplex PCR, and TCRdb kept only the in-frame ones, dropping some. The sample holds tens of thousands of clones, approximately 84% seen once. Source: CD4+ or CD8+ T cells sorted from blood, taken in a trial of the OX40 agonist ivuxolimab. These receptors were collected from an adult with an advanced solid tumor such as melanoma, head and neck, liver or kidney cancer.

This clone showed up just a few times. The chain is built from TRBV7-6 and TRBJ1-3; D unresolved. The V end lost 8 bases, the J end lost 0 bases, and 5 bases lay between the germline ends. Germline V lookup: CDR1 SGHVS, CDR2 FNYEAQ. The CDR3 is made up of 12 amino acids. The CDR3 here is CASRDSGNTIYF. The DNA of the CDR3 is TGTGCCAGCCGGGACTCTGGAAACACCATATATTTT.

CDR3 region: CASSVSGTDDNEQYF. The CDR3 DNA reads TGTGCCAGCAGCGTCTCCGGGACCGACGATAACGAGCAGTACTTC. The chain combines TRBV9 with TRBJ2-5, with D possibly being TRBD1 or TRBD2 (5 bases each). The J call is uncertain, as TRBJ2-7 better fits the DNA end. Per the germline V gene, CDR1 is SGDLS and CDR2 is YYNGEE. The CDR3 is 15 residues long.